This T cell receptor (beta chain) was sequenced for a study of cytomegalovirus exposure and HLA in healthy donors (dated by TCRdb to about 2017). About the investigation overall: An earlier analysis of roughly 630 of the donors reported about 250 Gb of sequence data and some 120 million unique TCR beta sequences from about 179 million T cells. An early release covering over 500 HLA-typed donors comprised about 310 gigabases of sequencing data and 85 million to 100 million unique TCR sequences. Donor age, sex, ethnicity and CMV serostatus were compiled alongside the repertoire data. About five DR-DQ haplotypes were treated as single units for association and clustering because of strong linkage in the cohort. To predict cytomegalovirus infection status, the study combined high-throughput TCR immunosequencing, statistical association of individual TCRs with disease status, and machine learning. In a later analysis, previously published TCR beta repertoires from about 640 donors were re-analyzed and high-resolution HLA genotyping was added so that TCR occurrence patterns could be studied. A separate validation cohort of about 110 different subjects was used in addition to the approximately 640-subject first cohort. The study used immunosequencing to profile the T cell repertoires of approximately 640 subjects and linked those repertoires to cytomegalovirus serostatus. An earlier analysis of approximately 580 of the donors used high-throughput TCR beta sequencing to judge whether each TCR beta V gene segment behaved as functional or pseudogenic. On average, roughly 240,000 unique TCR beta nucleotide sequences were sequenced per donor among about 400 genotyped donors of the cohort, with 15% to 20% of those sequences being non-productive. Genome-wide SNP genotypes for about three fifths of the roughly 670 donors were used in a later genetic analysis, which treated that subset as a discovery cohort. The study aimed to test whether cataloging public T cell receptors could reveal signatures of past pathogen exposure. Of the roughly 400 genotyped donors, roughly 80% fell in the genetic ancestry cluster associated with self-reported Caucasian donors. Rather than drawing on any new phenotypic data, the later analysis identified candidate immune exposures from TCR beta sequences and the way those sequences occurred across donors. Typing coverage varied by locus: about 620-630 donors for A, B, C, DRB1 and DQB1; under 550 for DQA1; over 600 for DPA1; around 450 for DPB1. Every discovery cohort repertoire had been produced on one sequencing platform. Both class I and class II loci were covered by HLA typing, at four-digit resolution.

From cysteine to phenylalanine, the CDR3 is 16 amino acids long. Only the CDR3 region is kept as DNA, spanning 48 bases read in frame from base 1. Trimming removed 5 bases from V and 5 bases from J; the gene matches leave 11 bases unexplained. Via the germline V gene (reference sequence), CDR1 is SEHNR and CDR2 FQNEAQ. The cohort was made up of 500 to 850 healthy bone marrow donors. Cohort members were all nominally healthy when sampled, although unrecorded immune exposures were likely present. The donor was CMV seronegative and belonged to the group of over 300 seronegative cohort members. Each donor provided a peripheral blood sample, and peripheral blood mononuclear cells were used for TCR beta sequencing. Genomic DNA was extracted from the blood cell samples with the Qiagen DNeasy Blood Extraction Kit. Broader findings and caveats from the paper: A few of the identified cytomegalovirus-associated TCR beta chains were confirmed in vitro to be specific for cytomegalovirus antigens. At a false discovery rate of 0.05, a later analysis linked about 16,000 TCR beta sequences to specific HLA alleles. CMV serostatus was the only immune exposure information available for the cohort. The sequencing pipeline was judged likely to have produced a cluster of highly shared sequence variants as a technical artifact. A later analysis reported that several top co-occurrence clusters appeared linked to parvovirus B19, influenza, CMV and Epstein-Barr virus. Because HLA typing was unavailable for some donors at each locus, only the typed subset was used in association tests. While some public TCRs were present in many individuals, most TCR sequences turned up only very rarely across donors. A later analysis found that TCR association rates varied across HLA loci, with DRB1 alleles showing the most associated TCRs and HLA-C alleles the fewest. Sequencing depth was assumed to be roughly uniform across donors in the presence/absence analyses, though that assumption may not hold. In a later analysis, most CMV-associated TCR beta chains were found to appear HLA-restricted, with HLA associations seemingly driven largely by CMV exposure. Correlated functional status among segregating V segments might be attributable to linkage disequilibrium, but an unknown experimental factor could not be ruled out. In this cohort, only TCR beta chains were sequenced, and detectable features were limited by the absence of alpha or paired-chain data. The classifier was reported to diagnose cytomegalovirus status with high specificity and sensitivity in both the original cohort and the validation cohort. A further reported finding was that TCR beta sequences accurately predicted the HLA-A and HLA-B alleles for most subjects in the first cohort. Assigning TCR associations to individual alleles was difficult when HLA alleles, especially DR and DQ, strongly co-occurred. The authors suggested that the approach could potentially be extended to other disease states and immunological phenotypes. The earlier analysis of some 540 of the donors excluded 15 to 20 rarely observed V segments, including chromosome 9 orphons, because counts were too low. In a later analysis, HLA-associated TCR beta chains were found to be more clonally expanded and to have lower generation probabilities than equally common non-associated chains. A later genetic analysis reported fewer N-insertions in productive TCRs among donors in an Asian-associated ancestry cluster than the 666-donor mean. The study gave a list of over 150 TCR beta chains associated with cytomegalovirus. In an earlier analysis of 587 of the donors, most TCR beta V segments appeared in productive rearrangements about 87% or about 30% of the time, broadly matching IMGT annotations. A later genetic analysis associated a missense DCLRE1C variant with V-gene and J-gene trimming of TCR beta chains, and an independent cohort replicated the association. Because the 87-base-pair reads could not distinguish some IMGT-functional V segments, including TRBV6-2 and TRBV6-3, those segments were excluded.

The library was generated by the immunoSEQ multiplex PCR assay. The multiplex PCR relied on a mix of 60 forward primers for TCR Vbeta segments and 13 reverse primers for TCR Jbeta segments. The CDR3 region of rearranged TCR beta genes was amplified from genomic DNA with a multiplex PCR assay. On the Illumina HiSeq System, the amplified TCR beta libraries were sequenced as 87-base-pair reads. In the original analysis: A later analysis tallied approximately 87 million unique TCR beta chains across the 610 or so repertoires, and around 9.9 million of those chains were shared by two or more donors. Raw reads were error-corrected and collapsed into unique sequences by a nearest-neighbor algorithm in which closely related sequences were merged to remove PCR and sequencing errors. Alignment of CDR3 sequences to IMGT reference sequences was used to assign V, D and J gene segments. For a sequence to be retained, a match of at least six nucleotides was required to both a V gene segment and a J gene segment. A rearrangement counted as productive if the CDR3 had no stop codons and remained in frame with V and J, and every other rearrangement counted as non-productive. CDR3 was defined by IMGT convention, running from the second conserved V-encoded cysteine to the conserved J-encoded phenylalanine. Sequences without an unambiguous match to a single V gene segment were excluded from the earlier analysis of a few hundred of the donors. In an earlier analysis of some 590 of the donors, a V segment was called functional when productive rearrangements were above 56.7%, and segregating when the standard deviation between donors exceeded 5%. A statistical classification framework was developed to diagnose cytomegalovirus status using the catalog of TCR beta chain sequences. In a later analysis, V and J genes were assigned by comparing TCR nucleotide sequences against IMGT/GENE-DB human TR gene sequences. In a later analysis, CDR3 sequences and most-parsimonious VDJ recombination scenarios were assigned using the TCRdist pipeline. In a later analysis, each TCR beta chain was defined by its CDR3 amino acid sequence together with its V-gene family, and reads lacking a unique V-gene family were excluded. To address suspected cross-contamination and a sequencing artifact, a later analysis removed roughly 640 highly shared, low-generation-probability nucleotide sequences. A later analysis calculated a clonal expansion index for each public chain from normalized within-repertoire ranks of inferred template counts. Generation probabilities in a later analysis came from a VDJ recombination model fitted to out-of-frame rearrangements, and those results were checked against IGoR. Hypergeometric tests were used in a later analysis to score TCR-TCR, TCR-HLA and TCR-CMV co-occurrence, with a repertoire-size bias correction applied to the TCR pairs. False discovery rates were estimated in a later analysis by permuting HLA or CMV assignments 20 times. In a later analysis, co-occurring TCRs were grouped with DBSCAN, and TCRdist sequence similarity was added when clustering was performed within HLA-allele-positive subsets. For co-occurrence clustering, repertoires with fewer than 30,000 or more than 120,000 public chains were excluded, along with roughly 5 repertoires with anomalous nucleotide sharing. The table comes from immuneACCESS by way of TCRdb, which keeps in-frame sequences with V and J called. Part of the clones is missing from these tables; in studies checked, under half for an unresolved V gene and the rest for unknown reasons. V and J calls and clone size come straight from that table; D and trimming were deduced from the DNA. The sample table records fewer than 250,000 clones; about 78% of these occur just once. The ten largest clones take up less than 4.5% of the sample.

The table lists this clone with a few counts. Its antigen is currently not known. No base quality information exists; no much larger clone differs at one position. Here the chain combines TRBV7-9 and TRBJ2-3, with 9 bases aligning to TRBD1. The receptor comes from a male donor in good health and CMV-seronegative. Source material: PBMCs. The nucleotides read TGTGCCAGCAGCCCTCCTGGGACAGGGCGACAAGATACGCAGTATTTT. Its amino acids are CASSPPGTGRQDTQYF.